Listed here is a single T cell receptor (beta chain). The target antigen is unknown. V lost 5 bases and J lost 1, with 17 bases in between. In germline, CDR1 is SGHVS, CDR2 FNYEAQ. CDR3 length: 17 residues. In the PCR, 60 Vbeta and 13 Jbeta primers were used. Profiling relied on immunoSEQ multiplex PCR, and the TCRdb table lists in-frame clones only, not all of them. The table shows under 200,000 clones, with roughly 71% occurring only once. This sample was included in a study of cytomegalovirus exposure and HLA in healthy donors. Whole-study findings and limits: TCR beta sequences reportedly predicted most subjects' HLA-A and HLA-B alleles accurately. Near-uniform donor sequencing depth was presumed by presence/absence analyses. Other equally common chains were less clonally expanded than HLA-associated TCR beta chains, a later analysis showed. The listing of roughly 160 TCR beta chains classed them as cytomegalovirus-associated.

This chain joins TRBV7-6 and TRBJ2-2; the D gene is possibly TRBD1 (6 bases). Input material: PBMCs. This TCR was sampled from a girl between 5 and 17 years old in good health and CMV-seronegative. The CDR3 DNA reads TGTGCCAGCAGCCCCCACCTGACAGGTTGGAACACCGGGGAGCTGTTTTTT. Amino acid sequence: CASSPHLTGWNTGELFF.